This T cell receptor (beta chain) came from a study of shared T cell receptors in the human thymus. The data were produced by immunoSEQ multiplex PCR, yet TCRdb's version contains in-frame clones alone and is incomplete. This table has 700,000 or so clones, around 85% appearing once. Germline V gene sequence: CDR1 SEHNR, CDR2 FQNEAQ (reference sequence). The CDR3 runs 14 residues. V lost 1 base and J lost 5, with 11 bases in between. These records were also assigned to another study, of human thymus T cells.

What was sequenced was thymocytes. This TCR came from a girl in the first two years of life with a congenital heart defect. The genes are TRBV7-9 and TRBJ1-2; D is undetermined. CDR3: CASSLVGQTYGYTF. CDR3 in DNA: TGTGCCAGCAGCTTAGTAGGTCAGACTTATGGCTACACCTTC.